These 31 T cell receptor beta chains originate from one sample sequenced in a study of T cells in Graves' hyperthyroidism and ophthalmopathy. Researchers took RNA transcripts and amplified the TCR beta CDR3 regions from them. Primed by the HTBI set, a first-round RT-PCR was run on the TCR CDR3. TCRdb passed the multiplex PCR reads through MiXCR, listing each CDR3 protein once. This table has under 400,000 distinct CDR3 sequences, roughly 13% appearing once. Sequenced input: blood. The receptors stem from a woman between 18 and 30 years old with Graves' hyperthyroidism.

Many counts were recorded for this clonotype. DNA for the CDR3: TGTGCCAGCAGCTTGGAAGCGGGAGATACGCAGTATTTT. Its protein is CASSLEAGDTQYF. The rearrangement uses TRBV5-4 and TRBJ2-3; the D gene is possibly TRBD2 (6 bases). The CDR3 has 13 residues. From germline, CDR1 is SGHNT and CDR2 YYREEE (reference sequence). Deletions cut 0 bases from V and 5 bases from J, with 7 bases between.

There are a few counts of this clonotype. The CDR3 nucleotides are TGTGCCACCAGTGGTATAGGGGGCCCCGACTATAATTATGGCTACACCTTC. Translation gives CATSGIGGPDYNYGYTF. The chain couples TRBV24-1 to TRBJ1-2; the match to TRBD1 covers 7 bases. From germline, CDR1 is KGHDR and CDR2 SFDVKD. V was pared by 5 bases and J by 5 bases, with 16 bases of the junction left unmatched. This CDR3 comprises 17 residues.

This clonotype was counted many times. This chain links TRBV29-1 with TRBJ2-7; D could derive from TRBD1 or TRBD2 (5 bases each). Germline assignment: CDR1 SQVTM and CDR2 ANQGSEA. The CDR3 covers 14 residues. The V end lost 7 bases, the J end lost 2 bases, and 18 bases lay between the germline ends. This CDR3 is CSARDGSFPYEQYF. The DNA of the CDR3 is TGCAGCGCCCGGGACGGATCCTTTCCCTACGAGCAGTACTTC.

The chain couples TRBV6-9 to TRBJ2-7, with 11 bases lining up with TRBD1. The CDR3 is made up of 15 amino acids. In germline, CDR1 is MNHGY, CDR2 SVAAGI. V lost 3 bases and J lost 3; bases outside the gene matches: 4. The CDR3 region is CASSYGGQGDYEQYF. Written as DNA, the CDR3 is TGTGCCAGCAGTTACGGGGGACAGGGGGACTACGAGCAGTACTTC.

Note on this clonotype: The missing conserved phenylalanine or tryptophan at the end of this CDR3 makes a read error likely. The genes are TRBV2 and TRBJ1-6; 10 bases agree with TRBD1. V shed 4 bases, J shed 2 bases, and the junction held 2 bases outside the gene matches. CDR3 size: 16 residues. Germline V gene data show CDR1 as SNHLY and CDR2 as FYNNEI. CDR3 residues: CASSGDRGTYNSPLHL. The DNA of the CDR3 is TGTGCCAGCAGTGGGGACAGGGGAACCTATAATTCACCCCTCCACCTT.

The chain carries TRBV19 and TRBJ2-7; D is undetermined. V gave up 8 bases and J gave up 4 bases, with 15 bases separating them. The CDR3 is made up of 13 amino acids. Germline V gives CDR1 LNHDA, CDR2 SQIVND (reference sequence). In nucleotides, the CDR3 is TGTGCCAGTCGGTCTTACAGCAGTTACGAGCAGTACTTC. Its protein is CASRSYSSYEQYF.

In nucleotides, the CDR3 is TGTGCCAGCCTCACCTCTCAGGGGATCGGCACTGAAGCTTTCTTT. Residues: CASLTSQGIGTEAFF. This chain connects TRBV18 to TRBJ1-1, with D possibly being TRBD1 (6 bases). Trimming pared 8 bases from V and 4 bases from J, leaving 20 bases between. The CDR3 has 15 amino acids. In germline, CDR1 is KGHSH, CDR2 LQKENI.

This clonotype was picked up many times. The V call is TRBV2, the J call TRBJ2-7, with 7 bases matching TRBD2. The V gene's germline CDR1 is SNHLY and CDR2 FYNNEI. Trimming at V came to 0 bases and at J to 5 bases, leaving 13 bases not matched to a gene. The CDR3 contains 17 residues. Here the CDR3 reads CASSEASSGRTWDEQYF. For the CDR3, the DNA is TGTGCCAGCAGTGAAGCTTCTAGCGGACGTACCTGGGACGAGCAGTACTTC.

This clonotype was seen ten or more times. The gene calls are TRBV7-2 and TRBJ2-7; 7 bases map to TRBD1. The CDR3 spans 13 residues. V shed 1 base and J 6 bases; nucleotides not matched to a gene: 3. In germline, CDR1 is SGHTA, CDR2 FQGNSA. The CDR3 bases are TGTGCCAGCAGCTTAGATCCAGGGGGCGAGCAGTACTTC. It translates to CASSLDPGGEQYF.

This clonotype was seen ten or more times. The chain recombines TRBV29-1 with TRBJ2-7, with D possibly being TRBD1 or TRBD2 (5 bases each). The CDR3 runs to 14 residues. The V and J ends lost 1 base and 0 bases respectively, with 10 bases between them. The germline V gene encodes CDR1 SQVTM and CDR2 ANQGSEA. The DNA for the CDR3 is TGCAGCGTTGAAGGGTGGGGGAGCTCCTACGAGCAGTACTTC. Translating it yields CSVEGWGSSYEQYF.

The sample holds many counts of this clonotype. The rearrangement joins TRBV19 to TRBJ2-3; D may match TRBD1 or TRBD2 (5 bases each). V was trimmed by 5 bases and J by 0 bases, leaving 15 bases between them. Per the germline V gene, CDR1 is LNHDA and CDR2 is SQIVND (reference sequence). The CDR3 length is 16 residues. The CDR3 region has the DNA TGTGCCAGTAGTCCACTGACAGACTATAGCACAGATACGCAGTATTTT. Amino acid sequence: CASSPLTDYSTDTQYF.

This clonotype has more than one count but fewer than ten. A much more abundant neighbour one base away suggests this may be a read error. The conserved final phenylalanine or tryptophan is absent from the CDR3, which likely points to a read error. The chain combines TRBV18 with TRBJ1-5; D is undetermined. The CDR3 covers 16 residues. The germline V and J ends were trimmed by 4 bases and 1 base, with 14 bases remaining between them. Germline CDR1 and CDR2: KGHSH and LQKENI. CDR3 sequence reads: CASSLTHDPSNQPQHL. The CDR3 nucleotides are TGTGCCAGCTCACTTACTCACGACCCAAGCAATCAGCCCCAGCATCTT.

This clonotype came up many times. This sequence joins TRBV7-2 and TRBJ1-2, with D perhaps TRBD1 (6 bases). The CDR3 loop spans 16 amino acids. From germline, CDR1 is SGHTA and CDR2 FQGNSA. Trimming removed 1 base at V and 8 bases at J, with 20 bases between. CDR3 sequence: CASSLESAGGQMGYTF. CDR3 in DNA: TGTGCCAGCAGCTTAGAATCGGCCGGGGGGCAGATGGGCTACACCTTC.

This clonotype was counted many times. This rearrangement joins TRBV28 to TRBJ2-4; 8 nucleotides agree with TRBD2. Losses at the gene ends were 4 bases for V and 7 bases for J; bases not matched to a gene: 15. The V gene's germline CDR1 is MDHEN and CDR2 SYDVKM. The CDR3 totals 17 residues. CDR3 residues: CASSSPGLGVGRNIQYF. Written as DNA, the CDR3 is TGTGCCAGCAGTTCCCCGGGACTAGGGGTTGGGAGGAACATTCAGTACTTC.

This clonotype is a singleton in its sample. V is TRBV5-1 and J is TRBJ2-6, with D maybe TRBD1 (6 bases). CDR1 and CDR2 from the germline V gene are SGHRS and YFSETQ. Trimming shortened V by 3 bases and J by 0 bases, and 10 bases separated the two germline ends. The length of the CDR3 is 16 residues. The CDR3 protein is CASSSDRPSGANVLTF. The CDR3, as DNA: TGCGCCAGCAGCTCGGACAGACCCTCTGGGGCCAACGTCCTGACTTTC.

This clonotype was recorded a few times. The rearrangement joins TRBV9 to TRBJ2-1; possible D gene TRBD2, 5 bases. The CDR3 contains 13 residues. CDR1 and CDR2 (germline): SGDLS, YYNGEE. The V end was cut by 0 bases, the J end by 8 bases, with 9 bases between. CDR3 DNA: TGTGCCAGCAGCGTAGGAGGGCATGATGAGCAGTTCTTC. Protein sequence: CASSVGGHDEQFF.

This clonotype was seen only a few times. V is TRBV2 and J is TRBJ1-3, with D uncertain. The V end was cut by 8 bases, the J end by 4 bases, with 6 bases between. Germline CDR1 is SNHLY and CDR2 is FYNNEI. This CDR3 has 11 amino acids. CDR3 DNA: TGTGCCAGCTGGGAGGGAAACACCATATATTTT. Translated: CASWEGNTIYF.

This chain connects TRBV10-3 to TRBJ1-5; D perhaps matches TRBD1 (6 bases). V gave up 7 bases and J gave up 7 bases, with 14 bases separating them. The CDR3 covers 13 residues. Per germline, CDR1 ENHRY and CDR2 SYGVKD. This CDR3 reads CAITQGSNQPQHF. In DNA, the CDR3 is TGTGCCATCACCCAGGGGTCTAACCAGCCCCAGCATTTT.

The rearrangement uses TRBV20-1 and TRBJ2-5, with 9 bases matching TRBD2. V gave up 6 bases and J gave up 0 bases; unmatched junction bases: 14. The CDR3 is 17 amino acids. CDR1 is DFQATT, CDR2 SNEGSKA, per germline (reference sequence). The CDR3 sequence: CSAPMAQRGAHQETQYF. CDR3 coding DNA: TGCAGTGCCCCCATGGCCCAGCGGGGGGCGCACCAAGAGACCCAGTACTTC.

This clonotype was observed at least ten times. At one boundary the junction diverges from the germline segment, which might be a read error. The chain is built from TRBV20-1 and TRBJ1-1, with no clear D. CDR1 DFQATT and CDR2 SNEGSKA come from the germline V gene (reference sequence). CDR3 size: 14 residues. For the CDR3, the DNA is TGCAGTGCCAGAGGGTGGTATGGGGTCACTGAAGCTTTCTTT. It translates to CSARGWYGVTEAFF.

V and J are TRBV19 and TRBJ2-7; 8 bases line up with TRBD1. This CDR3 contains 14 residues. The germline V gene encodes CDR1 LNHDA and CDR2 SQIVND (reference sequence). V trimming: 5 bases; J trimming: 2 bases; junction bases outside the gene matches: 5. CDR3 sequence (DNA): TGTGCCAGTAGTGGGACAGGCGGCCCCTACGAGCAGTACTTC. Translated, it gives CASSGTGGPYEQYF.

Only a few counts were recorded for this clonotype. This chain links TRBV14 with TRBJ1-3; D unresolved. CDR3 length: 14 residues. Germline values: CDR1 SGHDN, CDR2 FVKESK. Trimming pared 6 bases from V and 4 bases from J, leaving 13 bases between. The CDR3 protein is CASRSAGPGNTIYF. CDR3 nucleotide sequence: TGTGCCAGCAGGTCGGCAGGTCCCGGAAACACCATATATTTT.

V is TRBV6-1 and J is TRBJ2-2; D not certain. The length of the CDR3 is 17 residues. Germline-derived CDR1 and CDR2 are MNHNS and SASEGT. Deletions cut 2 bases from V and 0 bases from J, with 13 bases between. This chain's CDR3 is CASSELGLAANTGELFF. DNA of the CDR3: TGTGCCAGCAGTGAACTGGGGTTAGCTGCGAACACCGGGGAGCTGTTTTTT.

The table lists this clonotype with many counts. J is TRBJ2-5 and V is TRBV4-1; 12 bases line up with TRBD2. The germline V gene encodes CDR1 MGHRA and CDR2 YSYEKL. The CDR3 consists of 17 residues. After removal of 6 bases from V and 4 bases from J, the junction contained 12 bases not matched to a gene. For the CDR3, the DNA is TGCGCCAGCAGGCGACTAGCGGGAGATTGGGTCGGAGAGACCCAGTACTTC. It specifies CASRRLAGDWVGETQYF.

Ten or more counts support this clonotype. In nucleotides, the CDR3 is TGTGCCAGCAGTGGGGTTAGACTAGCGGGGGGAAATGAGCAGTTCTTC. Protein product: CASSGVRLAGGNEQFF. The rearrangement joins TRBV6-1 to TRBJ2-1, with 13 bases lining up with TRBD2. The germline gives CDR1 MNHNS, CDR2 SASEGT. CDR3 length equals 16 residues. Trimming cost V 4 bases and J 7 bases; bases outside gene matches: 7.

This clonotype was counted between two and nine times. The rearrangement uses TRBV20-1 and TRBJ2-5; 10 bases map to TRBD2. This CDR3 has 13 amino acids. Germline CDR1 is DFQATT and CDR2 is SNEGSKA (reference sequence). V was clipped by 5 bases and J by 4 bases; unmatched bases: 4. In nucleotides, the CDR3 is TGCAGTGCTTTAGCGGGAGGAGCAGAGACCCAGTACTTC. Translation gives CSALAGGAETQYF.

This clonotype was observed a few times. This chain uses TRBV13 with TRBJ2-5, with 10 bases that match TRBD2. The CDR3 has 18 residues. Looked up from germline, CDR1 is PRHDT and CDR2 is FYEKMQ (reference sequence). V lost 4 bases and J lost 4; bases outside the gene matches: 15. The CDR3 is CASSSALNLAGVGETQYF. CDR3 DNA sequence: TGTGCCAGCAGCTCCGCCTTAAACCTAGCGGGAGTTGGAGAGACCCAGTACTTC.

The V gene is TRBV7-9, the J gene TRBJ2-6; 7 nucleotides agree with TRBD1. Germline lookup yields CDR1 SEHNR and CDR2 FQNEAQ (reference sequence). V was clipped by 5 bases and J by 1 base; unmatched bases: 5. The CDR3 runs to 16 residues. CDR3 protein: CASSRPTGSGANVLTF. In nucleotides, the CDR3 is TGTGCCAGCAGCAGGCCGACAGGGTCTGGGGCCAACGTCCTGACTTTC.

This rearrangement joins TRBV7-9 to TRBJ2-7; 9 bases agree with TRBD1. The CDR3 has 15 amino acids. CDR1 is SEHNR and CDR2 is FQNEAQ in the germline V gene (reference sequence). Trimming removed 5 bases from V and 1 base from J; junction bases left unmatched: 6. CDR3 nucleotides: TGTGCCAGCAGCCGGACAGGGGAAAATTCCTACGAGCAGTACTTC. Its protein product is CASSRTGENSYEQYF.

This clonotype showed up many times. The chain joins TRBV6-1 to TRBJ1-5, with 7 bases lining up with TRBD1. V lost 4 bases, J lost 2 bases, and 5 bases stayed unmatched. Germline-derived CDR1 and CDR2 are MNHNS and SASEGT. CDR3 length: 15 amino acids. The CDR3 here is CASSVTGAGNQPQHF. The DNA of the CDR3 is TGTGCCAGCAGTGTAACAGGGGCGGGCAATCAGCCCCAGCATTTT.

This clonotype occurred many times. The V and J genes are TRBV7-8 and TRBJ2-3; 7 positions match TRBD2. The CDR3 has 15 residues. The J segment lost 4 bases and the V segment lost 4 bases, leaving 8 bases of the junction unmatched. The germline CDR1 and CDR2 sequences are SGHVS and FQNEAQ. The CDR3 DNA reads TGTGCCAGCAGCTGGGATGGACTAGGCGCAGATACGCAGTATTTT. Amino acid sequence: CASSWDGLGADTQYF.